A few counts support the clone carrying this TCR beta chain. Its antigen is currently unknown. The CDR3 contains 14 residues. The ends lost 5 bases at V and 7 bases at J; junction bases unmatched: 8. Germline CDR1 LNHNV, CDR2 YYDKDF (reference sequence). TCRdb redid the calling of the 5' RACE reads with MiXCR, one entry per CDR3 protein. The table shows approximately 500,000 distinct CDR3 sequences, with roughly a quarter occurring only once. The record originates from a study of identical twins. All donors comprised healthy Caucasians. General study points: Fewer insertions marked abundant cord blood beta clonotypes; young adult naive trended weakly, memory not at all.

These data also featured in a second study, about T cells expressing NK-cell markers. Turning to that study: These clonotypes also led the CD3+CD56-NKG2C+ fraction in a handful of donors.

The chain couples TRBV15 to TRBJ2-1; 7 bases are a match to TRBD1. This TCR was recovered from a woman aged 18 to 35 in good health. The specimen was CD4+ T cells sorted from blood. CDR3 sequence (DNA): TGTGCCACCAGCCCGATGACAGGGTGGAATGAGCAGTTCTTC. Translating gives CATSPMTGWNEQFF.